This TCR beta chain was documented in a study of blood T cell repertoires in COVID-19 (dated by TCRdb to 2020 to 2022). Study-level background: Collaborator samples came from the United States, Italy and Spain and covered acute and convalescent phases of COVID-19. The material from the prospective study consisted of cDNA or gDNA derived from T cells, B-cell-depleted T cells, or PBMCs. Subjects who had been exposed to COVID-19, were actively infected with it, or had recovered from it provided the deeply sampled blood TCRbeta repertoires that made up the dataset. A freely available public database, intended as a resource for researchers studying the immune response to SARS-CoV-2, is where the repertoires were released. The samples were drawn from the first 160 participants of the ongoing ImmuneRACE study and from about 1,200 subjects provided by 6 global collaborators. A de-identified subject ID, COVID-19 status, age in years and sex were almost always included in the sample metadata. HLA class I and class II types, where available, came from metadata supplied by the sample provider rather than from assay-based typing. General conclusions and limits of the study: Clinical and demographic metadata were provided uncurated, with the amount varying by source and participant.

TCRbeta CDR3 regions were amplified from genomic DNA by means of the immunoSEQ Assay, a bias-controlled multiplex PCR. Per the source publication's procedure: The number of nucleated cells in each sample was estimated from the amplification of reference gene primers within the assay. To quantify the absolute abundance of each unique TCRbeta CDR3 rearrangement, sequence reads were collapsed and filtered. For each sample, productive Simpson clonality was calculated as the square root of Simpson's diversity index over productive rearrangements. TCRdb limited this immuneACCESS table to in-frame rearrangements with V and J called. A share of clones is missing; checked studies link under half to unresolved V genes, and the rest is unexplained. The DNA was the basis for D and trimming; V, J and clone size are from that table. This sample has about 82,000 clones in its table, and about four fifths of those were observed once. The top ten hold around 40% of the sample.

As regards this clone: Its cognate antigen has yet to be identified. Base qualities are not recorded, but no much larger clone differs from it by a single base.

CDR1 and CDR2 are read off the germline V gene (reference sequence) as LGHDT and YNNKEL. Measured from the cysteine to the phenylalanine, the CDR3 is 15 residues long. The only DNA kept is the CDR3, 45 bases in frame from the first base. Germline trimming: 3 bases from V, 5 bases from J; junction bases outside gene matches: 8. Each collaborating institution followed its own protocols to collect whole blood in K2EDTA tubes. For TCRbeta analysis, collaborator samples were shipped as frozen whole blood, as isolated PBMCs, or as DNA extracted from either sample type. This sequence was found in a man aged 80 or over with acute or convalescent COVID-19. The material sequenced was peripheral blood. This sequence uses TRBV3-1 (or the pseudogene TRBV3-2) and TRBJ2-3, with 7 junctional bases fitting TRBD2. The DNA is TGTGCCAGCAGCCATCTGAGGGAGGGTCTAGATACGCAGTATTTT. It translates as CASSHLREGLDTQYF.